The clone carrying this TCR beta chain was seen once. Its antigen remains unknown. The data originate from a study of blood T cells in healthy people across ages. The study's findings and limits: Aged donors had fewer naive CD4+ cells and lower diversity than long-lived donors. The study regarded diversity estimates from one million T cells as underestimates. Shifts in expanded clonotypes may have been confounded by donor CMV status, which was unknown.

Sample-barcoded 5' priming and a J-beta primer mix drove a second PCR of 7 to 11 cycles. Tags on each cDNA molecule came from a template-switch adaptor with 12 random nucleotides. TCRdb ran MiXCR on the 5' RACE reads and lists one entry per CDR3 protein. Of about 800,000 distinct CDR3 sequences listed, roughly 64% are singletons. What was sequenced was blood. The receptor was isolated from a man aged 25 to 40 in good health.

In nucleotides, the CDR3 is TGCGCCAGCAGCTTGCCCGGGACAGGGACCAATGAGCAGTTCTTC. It codes for CASSLPGTGTNEQFF. The rearrangement uses TRBV5-1 and TRBJ2-1; 9 bases map to TRBD1. CDR3 length: 15 residues. CDR1 and CDR2 from the germline V gene are SGHRS and YFSETQ. With V trimmed by 1 base and J by 6 bases, 5 bases remained unmatched.